These 9 T cell receptor beta chains came from one sample sequenced in a study of brain T cells in children with intractable seizures. The assay was immunoSEQ multiplex PCR, and TCRdb's table has in-frame clones only and misses some. The data show tens of thousands of clones, approximately 94% seen once. Sequenced here: peripheral blood, sampled at surgery. These receptors all stem from a boy aged 10-17 years with focal cortical dysplasia and intractable seizures.

CDR3 DNA: TGTGCCAGCAGCCAAGATTGGGGGGGGCATGGCTACACCTTC. The encoded protein is CASSQDWGGHGYTF. The V gene is TRBV3-1 (or the pseudogene TRBV3-2), the J gene TRBJ1-2; a possible D gene is TRBD1 (6 bases). The germline CDR1 and CDR2 sequences are LGHDT and YNNKEL (reference sequence). The V gene lost 0 bases and the J gene lost 6 bases, with 11 bases spanning the gap. The CDR3 has 14 amino acids.

The V gene is TRBV11-2, the J gene TRBJ2-1; 8 bases are shared with TRBD2. CDR1 SGHAT and CDR2 FQNNGV come from the germline V gene. The CDR3 is made up of 14 amino acids. J gave up 9 bases and V 1 base, and 5 bases lay outside the gene matches. The CDR3 reads CASSLAESGGEQFF. CDR3 nucleotide sequence: TGTGCCAGCAGCTTAGCGGAGAGCGGGGGTGAGCAGTTCTTC. Combining the CDR3 with reference TRBV11-2 and TRBJ2-1 gives the whole variable domain EAGVAQSPRYKIIEKRQSVAFWCNPISGHATLYWYQQILGQGPKLLIQFQNNGVVDDSQLPKDRFSAERLKGVDSTLKIQPAKLEDSAVYLCASSLAESGGEQFFGPGTRLTVL.

The chain combines TRBV19 with TRBJ2-7; TRBD2 matches at 10 bases. The V segment lost 7 bases and the J segment 0 bases; nucleotides outside the gene matches: 6. The CDR3 runs 15 residues. Germline V gene sequence: CDR1 LNHDA, CDR2 SQIVND (reference sequence). The CDR3 DNA follows: TGTGCCAGTAACGTAGCGGGGGGCCTCTCCTACGAGCAGTACTTC. It codes for CASNVAGGLSYEQYF.

The chain joins TRBV24-1 to TRBJ2-3; 8 positions match TRBD2. The J segment lost 0 bases and the V segment lost 4 bases, leaving 5 bases of the junction unmatched. This CDR3 has 16 amino acids. Germline-derived CDR1 and CDR2 are KGHDR and SFDVKD. CDR3: CATSDRRGGSTDTQYF. The CDR3 region has the DNA TGTGCCACCAGTGACCGCCGGGGGGGGAGCACAGATACGCAGTATTTT.

The J gene is TRBJ1-2, the V gene TRBV7-2; a possible D gene is TRBD1 (5 bases). This CDR3 has 14 amino acids. V was shortened by 2 bases and J by 8 bases, with 15 bases between the two germline ends. Germline values: CDR1 SGHTA, CDR2 FQGNSA. CDR3 nucleotide sequence: TGTGCCAGCAGCTTAACGGGACCTCAGGAAGGCTACACCTTC. Amino acid sequence: CASSLTGPQEGYTF.

The rearrangement uses TRBV2 and TRBJ1-5; D unclear. The germline V gene has CDR1 SNHLY and CDR2 FYNNEI. Trimming pared 0 bases from V and 0 bases from J, leaving 15 bases between. CDR3 length: 18 amino acids. The CDR3 loop reads CASSEALFGFYSNQPQHF. The CDR3 DNA reads as TGTGCCAGCAGTGAAGCGCTTTTTGGTTTTTATAGCAATCAGCCCCAGCATTTT.

V and J are TRBV4-1 and TRBJ2-1; possibly TRBD2 for D (5 bases). Deletions cut 3 bases from V and 0 bases from J, with 18 bases between. Germline V gene sequence: CDR1 MGHRA, CDR2 YSYEKL. The CDR3 has 18 amino acids. The CDR3 nucleotides read TGCGCCAGCAGCCAGGCACGGGGAGAACGAGGCTCCTACAATGAGCAGTTCTTC. This encodes CASSQARGERGSYNEQFF.

J is TRBJ2-5 and V is TRBV28; no clear D. The ends were cut back, 6 bases at V and 4 bases at J, with 15 bases in the middle. This CDR3 has 14 residues. CDR1 MDHEN and CDR2 SYDVKM come from the germline V gene. CDR3 region: CASSSDKLRETQYF. The CDR3 DNA sequence: TGTGCCAGCAGCTCAGACAAGTTACGAGAGACCCAGTACTTC.

This chain links TRBV5-8 with TRBJ2-1, with TRBD2 matching over 11 bases. CDR3 size: 15 residues. V was clipped by 4 bases and J by 3 bases; unmatched bases: 3. Germline V lookup: CDR1 SGHTS, CDR2 YDEGEE. This CDR3 is CASSTGLAGYNEQFF. As DNA, the CDR3 is TGTGCCAGCAGCACCGGACTAGCGGGCTACAATGAGCAGTTCTTC.